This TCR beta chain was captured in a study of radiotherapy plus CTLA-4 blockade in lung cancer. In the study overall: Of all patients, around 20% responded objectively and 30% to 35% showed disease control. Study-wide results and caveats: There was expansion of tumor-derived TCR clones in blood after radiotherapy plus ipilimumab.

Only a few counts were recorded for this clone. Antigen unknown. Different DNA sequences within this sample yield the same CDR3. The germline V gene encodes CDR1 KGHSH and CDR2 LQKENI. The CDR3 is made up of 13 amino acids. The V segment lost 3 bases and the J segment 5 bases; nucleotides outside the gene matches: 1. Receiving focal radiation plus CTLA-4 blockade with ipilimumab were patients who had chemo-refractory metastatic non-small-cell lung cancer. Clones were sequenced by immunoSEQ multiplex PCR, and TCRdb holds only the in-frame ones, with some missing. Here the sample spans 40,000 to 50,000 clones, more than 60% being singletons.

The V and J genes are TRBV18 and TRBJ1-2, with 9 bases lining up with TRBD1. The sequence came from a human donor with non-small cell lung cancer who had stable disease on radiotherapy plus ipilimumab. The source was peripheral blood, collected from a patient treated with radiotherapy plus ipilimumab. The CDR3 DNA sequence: TGTGCCAGCTCACCGGGACAGGGATATGGCTACACCTTC. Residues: CASSPGQGYGYTF. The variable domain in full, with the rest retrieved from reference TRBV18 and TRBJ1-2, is NAGVMQNPRHLVRRRGQEARLRCSPMKGHSHVYWYRQLPEEGLKFMVYLQKENIIDESGMPKERFSAEFPKEGPSILRIQQVVRGDSAAYFCASSPGQGYGYTFGSGTRLTVV.